The clone carrying this TCR beta chain was detected only a few times. What it recognizes is unknown. From the 5' RACE reads, TCRdb called clonotypes with MiXCR, one entry per CDR3 protein. The sample comprises about 260,000 distinct CDR3 sequences, roughly 4.8% of which are singletons, and roughly 3.5% rests with the top ten. This entry belongs to a study of T cells after yellow fever vaccination. Points from the study as a whole: Although the secondary response was weaker, it peaked faster, at day 5 versus 15. The booster saw the reappearance of most primary-vaccination clones (around 96% CD4, 70% to 90% CD8). Contaminants from the bulk population, in the form of abundant clonotypes, could be found in FACS-sorted repertoires.

The trim removed 1 base at V and 6 bases at J, leaving 1 base unmatched. Germline loops: CDR1 MGHRA, CDR2 YSYEKL. This CDR3 has 16 residues. The sample here was CD4+ T cells sorted from PBMCs, taken on the day of the yellow fever booster vaccination. The chain recombines TRBV4-1 with TRBJ2-2; the match to TRBD2 covers 14 bases. The receptor was isolated from a man aged 18 to 30 who received the YFV17D yellow fever vaccine. The CDR3 bases are TGCGCCAGCAGCCAAGGACTAGCGGGGGGGGCCGGGGAGCTGTTTTTT. It specifies CASSQGLAGGAGELFF.